These 19 T cell receptor beta chains were all obtained from the same sample, sequenced in a study of T cells in Graves' hyperthyroidism and ophthalmopathy. RNA transcripts yielded amplified TCR beta CDR3 regions. The HTBI set primed first-round TCR CDR3 RT-PCR. TCRdb itself ran the multiplex PCR reads through MiXCR, one entry per CDR3 protein. The repertoire includes hundreds of thousands of distinct CDR3 sequences, roughly 15% of them detected once, and 10% sits in the top ten. What was sequenced was blood. These receptor sequences come from a woman in her late teens or twenties with Graves' hyperthyroidism.

The chain uses TRBV24-1 and TRBJ2-3; TRBD2 is a possible D gene (6 bases). The V gene's germline CDR1 is KGHDR and CDR2 SFDVKD. The CDR3 loop spans 16 amino acids. Trimming took 2 bases from V and 1 from J, leaving 12 bases between them. The CDR3 DNA reads TGTGCCACCAGTGATTCTTGGGAGGAAGGCACAGATACGCAGTATTTT. Amino acid sequence: CATSDSWEEGTDTQYF.

As regards this clonotype: With a much larger clone just one base away, this may be a read error. The chain recombines TRBV6-5 with TRBJ1-1; the D gene is possibly TRBD1 (6 bases). With 2 bases removed from V and 3 bases from J, the gap between germline ends came to 7 bases. Germline values: CDR1 MNHEY, CDR2 SVGAGI. This CDR3 is 13 amino acids long. The CDR3 protein is CASSYKGDTEAFF. For the CDR3, the DNA is TGTGCCAGCAGTTACAAGGGGGACACTGAAGCTTTCTTT.

This clonotype was detected many times. The rearrangement links TRBV20-1 to TRBJ2-3; TRBD1 aligns across 9 bases. This CDR3 contains 14 residues. Germline V CDR1 and CDR2: DFQATT, SNEGSKA (reference sequence). Unmatched junction bases numbered 6, after V lost 4 bases and J lost 4 bases. The CDR3, as DNA: TGCAGTGCTATCGACAGGGGGGGTCCAGATACGCAGTATTTT. Protein product: CSAIDRGGPDTQYF.

Comments on this clonotype: A junction boundary mismatches the germline segment, possibly from a read error. The chain joins TRBV4-3 to TRBJ2-7; D might be TRBD1 or TRBD2, each matching 5 bases. The CDR3 runs 16 residues. Germline-derived CDR1 and CDR2 are LGHNA and YSLEER. The CDR3 is CAGSQDEAGTAYEQYF. The CDR3 DNA follows: TGCGCCGGCAGCCAAGATGAGGCAGGGACGGCCTACGAGCAGTACTTC.

This clonotype has ten or more counts. The gene calls are TRBV4-1 and TRBJ1-3, with D uncertain. In germline, CDR1 is MGHRA, CDR2 YSYEKL. The CDR3 runs 15 residues. V was trimmed by 0 bases and J by 2 bases, leaving 8 bases between them. CDR3: CASSQDPAAGNTIYF. CDR3 DNA: TGCGCCAGCAGCCAAGATCCGGCAGCTGGAAACACCATATATTTT.

The rearrangement links TRBV6-1 to TRBJ2-5; D is uncertain. The germline V gene encodes CDR1 MNHNS and CDR2 SASEGT. CDR3 length equals 13 residues. V lost 6 bases and J lost 5, with 13 bases in between. The DNA of the CDR3 is TGTGCCAGCAGGGTAGGGTATTGGGAGACCCAGTACTTC. Its translation: CASRVGYWETQYF.

The chain uses TRBV9 and TRBJ2-1; TRBD2 aligns across 12 bases. V lost 3 bases and J lost 8; bases outside the gene matches: 9. In germline, CDR1 is SGDLS, CDR2 YYNGEE. This CDR3 spans 16 amino acids. CDR3 sequence: CASSEGASGRAYEQFF. The CDR3 coding sequence is TGTGCCAGCAGCGAGGGGGCTAGCGGGAGGGCTTATGAGCAGTTCTTC. The variable domain in full, completed from reference TRBV9 and TRBJ2-1, reads DSGVTQTPKHLITATGQRVTLRCSPRSGDLSVYWYQQSLDQGLQFLIQYYNGEERAKGNILERFSAQQFPDLHSELNLSSLELGDSALYFCASSEGASGRAYEQFFGPGTRLTVL.

This clonotype was counted a few times. The chain combines TRBV4-1 with TRBJ2-1, with 11 bases fitting TRBD2. The CDR3 length is 15 residues. J gave up 7 bases and V 3 bases, and 5 bases lay outside the gene matches. Per germline, CDR1 MGHRA and CDR2 YSYEKL. The CDR3 region is CASSQPRTSGNEQFF. The CDR3 DNA reads TGCGCCAGCAGCCAGCCCCGGACTAGCGGGAATGAGCAGTTCTTC.

The chain uses TRBV20-1 and TRBJ1-3, with a weak D call TRBD1 (5 bases). Trimming cost V 5 bases and J 1 base, with 9 bases left between them. The CDR3 sequence is 13 residues long. CDR1 is DFQATT and CDR2 is SNEGSKA in the germline V gene (reference sequence). As DNA, the CDR3 is TGCAGTGCTGGGGCTCCATCTGGAAACACCATATATTTT. It codes for CSAGAPSGNTIYF.

The chain carries TRBV3-1 and TRBJ1-1; TRBD1 agrees at 7 bases. Per the germline V gene, CDR1 is LGHDT and CDR2 is YNNKEL (reference sequence). With V trimmed by 3 bases and J by 0 bases, 10 bases remained unmatched. The CDR3 has 17 residues. This CDR3 is CASSHVPGQPMNTEAFF. Here the CDR3 DNA reads TGTGCCAGCAGCCATGTGCCGGGACAGCCCATGAACACTGAAGCTTTCTTT.

This clonotype was counted many times. The CDR3: CASSSPGRGEQFF. DNA for the CDR3: TGTGCCAGCAGCTCCCCGGGTAGGGGTGAGCAGTTCTTC. The chain combines TRBV7-8 with TRBJ2-1; weak D call: TRBD1 (5 bases). Between the trimmed V and J ends, which lost 4 bases and 9 bases, there was a span of 13 bases. Germline V gene sequence: CDR1 SGHVS, CDR2 FQNEAQ. CDR3 length: 13 residues.

This clonotype came up a few times. The V call is TRBV6-1, the J call TRBJ1-1, with TRBD1 identical over 7 bases. Germline V gene data show CDR1 as MNHNS and CDR2 as SASEGT. The junction had 6 bases not matched to a gene; V was cut back by 5 bases and J by 3 bases. The CDR3 has 14 amino acids. CDR3 DNA sequence: TGTGCCAGCAGTAAAAGGGGGCTGGACACTGAAGCTTTCTTT. This sequence encodes CASSKRGLDTEAFF.

This clonotype was recorded many times. Here the CDR3 reads CASSPRWTANTEAFF. The CDR3 DNA is TGTGCCAGCTCACCACGGTGGACGGCGAACACTGAAGCTTTCTTT. J is TRBJ1-1 and V is TRBV18, with no clear D. Germline assignment: CDR1 KGHSH and CDR2 LQKENI. The CDR3 sequence is 15 residues long. V was clipped by 1 base and J by 1 base, with 10 bases between them.

Concerning this clonotype: Being one base from a much bigger clone, this may be a read error. V is TRBV27 and J is TRBJ1-2, with D perhaps TRBD1 (5 bases). CDR3 length: 13 amino acids. Per the germline V gene, CDR1 is MNHEY and CDR2 is SMNVEV (reference sequence). The CDR3 region is CVSSLAVGDGYTF. CDR3 in DNA: TGTGTCAGCAGTTTAGCGGTGGGGGATGGCTACACCTTC.

This clonotype was seen repeatedly, ten times or more. J is TRBJ2-7 and V is TRBV20-1, with 8 bases that match TRBD2. After removal of 6 bases from V and 2 bases from J, the junction contained 15 bases not matched to a gene. From germline, CDR1 is DFQATT and CDR2 SNEGSKA (reference sequence). CDR3 length: 16 residues. In nucleotides, the CDR3 is TGCAGTGCGGATGGGGAGGGTAGCGGGACGACCTACGAGCAGTACTTC. Amino acid sequence: CSADGEGSGTTYEQYF.

This clonotype has a single count. The rearrangement links TRBV9 to TRBJ1-6; D is possibly TRBD1 (6 bases). Trimming left V 1 base short and J 7 bases short, with 15 bases between. The CDR3 covers 16 residues. Germline CDR1 reads SGDLS; CDR2 reads YYNGEE. The CDR3 DNA reads TGTGCCAGCAGCGTAACTGGGGGCCTTGGGAATTCACCCCTCCACTTT. It encodes CASSVTGGLGNSPLHF. Combining the CDR3 with reference TRBV9 and TRBJ1-6 gives the whole variable domain DSGVTQTPKHLITATGQRVTLRCSPRSGDLSVYWYQQSLDQGLQFLIQYYNGEERAKGNILERFSAQQFPDLHSELNLSSLELGDSALYFCASSVTGGLGNSPLHFGNGTRLTVT.

V is TRBV7-9 and J is TRBJ1-5; D is undetermined. This CDR3 region has 11 residues. Per the germline V gene, CDR1 is SEHNR and CDR2 is FQNEAQ (reference sequence). Trimming stripped 8 bases from V and 5 bases from J, with 7 bases between. The CDR3 spells CASGKDQPQHF. In nucleotides, the CDR3 is TGTGCCAGCGGTAAAGATCAGCCCCAGCATTTT. Based on the CDR3 plus reference TRBV7-9 and TRBJ1-5, the full variable domain is DTGVSQNPRHKITKRGQNVTFRCDPISEHNRLYWYRQTLGQGPEFLTYFQNEAQLEKSRLLSDRFSAERPKGSFSTLEIQRTEQGDSAMYLCASGKDQPQHFGDGTRLSIL.

The chain recombines TRBV19 with TRBJ1-2; D is possibly TRBD1 (5 bases). This CDR3 is built from 11 residues. The germline V gene encodes CDR1 LNHDA and CDR2 SQIVND (reference sequence). V dropped 6 bases and J dropped 12 bases, with 14 bases sitting between them. CDR3 DNA sequence: TGTGCCAGTAGCAACGGGGACGGGGACACCTTC. Its protein is CASSNGDGDTF.

The chain couples TRBV7-3 to TRBJ2-5; D not resolved. Germline CDR1 SGHTA, CDR2 FQGTGA. This CDR3 contains 13 residues. V was pared by 6 bases and J by 7 bases, with 15 bases between. The chain's CDR3 is CASSKGSQMTQYF. The CDR3 nucleotides read TGTGCCAGCAGTAAGGGCAGTCAAATGACCCAGTACTTC.